The 9 T cell receptor beta chains reported below all come from one sample, sequenced in a study of identifying expanded T cells in peripheral blood. Using immunoSEQ multiplex PCR, the repertoire was profiled, and TCRdb retains in-frame clones only, with some absent. The sample lists about 52,000 clones; approximately 82% were seen once. What was sequenced was blood. These receptors all come from a person between 18 and 70 years old in good health.

This clone was seen a single time. The J gene is TRBJ1-3, the V gene TRBV25-1; tentative D call: TRBD1 (6 bases). Trimming cost V 2 bases and J 2 bases, with 13 bases left between them. CDR3 length: 16 residues. Germline values: CDR1 MGHDK, CDR2 SYGVNS. The CDR3 reads CASSEVIGGPGNTIYF. Here the CDR3 DNA reads TGTGCCAGCAGTGAAGTCATAGGGGGTCCTGGAAACACCATATATTTT.

This chain connects TRBV21-1 to TRBJ1-2; TRBD1, as called in the table, went unchecked against the DNA. TRBV21-1 is a listed pseudogene. This CDR3 comprises 12 residues. CDR3 amino acids: CASSKDSRGYTF. The CDR3 DNA reads TGTGCCAGCAGCAAAGACTCCAGGGGCTACACCTTC.

V and J are TRBV30 and TRBJ2-2, with TRBD2 matching over 9 bases. This CDR3 has 18 residues. CDR1 is GTSNPN, CDR2 SVGIG, per germline (reference sequence). Losses at the gene ends were 2 bases for V and 2 bases for J; bases not matched to a gene: 12. The DNA for the CDR3 is TGTGCCTGGAGTTCCCGGGGCGAGCGGGGGGCCAACACCGGGGAGCTGTTTTTT. Amino acid sequence: CAWSSRGERGANTGELFF.

CDR3 region: CASSLEVAGGYTGELFF. DNA for the CDR3: TGTGCCAGCAGCTTAGAGGTAGCGGGAGGGTACACCGGGGAGCTGTTTTTT. The chain is built from TRBV7-2 and TRBJ2-2; 11 bases are shared with TRBD2. The junction had 4 bases not matched to a gene; V was cut back by 1 base and J by 3 bases. CDR3 length: 17 residues. The germline CDR1 and CDR2 sequences are SGHTA and FQGNSA.

This clone has a handful of counts. The genes are TRBV6-1 and TRBJ1-3; D is unresolved. The CDR3 length is 13 residues. V dropped 3 bases and J dropped 4 bases, with 7 bases sitting between them. The germline CDR1 and CDR2 sequences are MNHNS and SASEGT. CDR3 nucleotide sequence: TGTGCCAGCAGTGACGGCGGCGGAAACACCATATATTTT. This sequence encodes CASSDGGGNTIYF.

The genes are TRBV27 and TRBJ2-7; a possible D gene is TRBD2 (5 bases). Per germline, CDR1 MNHEY and CDR2 SMNVEV (reference sequence). The CDR3 length is 14 residues. Trimming cost V 5 bases and J 3 bases, with 14 bases left between them. CDR3: CASSPTLGYYEQYF. DNA of the CDR3: TGTGCCAGCAGTCCGACACTAGGATACTACGAGCAGTACTTC.

J is TRBJ2-2 and V is TRBV10-3; 10 nucleotides line up with TRBD1. Germline CDR1 and CDR2: ENHRY and SYGVKD. Trimming at V came to 6 bases and at J to 6 bases, leaving 7 bases not matched to a gene. The CDR3 runs to 15 residues. The CDR3 protein is CAIRPGQGFAGELFF. DNA of the CDR3: TGTGCCATCAGACCGGGACAGGGGTTCGCCGGGGAGCTGTTTTTT.

A word on this clone: Different DNA sequences within this sample yield the same CDR3. V gene TRBV11-2 combines with J gene TRBJ1-6, with TRBD1 matching 7 bases. Germline CDR1 is SGHAT and CDR2 is FQNNGV. V dropped 11 bases and J dropped 1; count of bases not matched to a gene: 5. The CDR3 is 14 amino acids. The CDR3 region has the DNA TGTGCCTCTTCAGGGGGGTCCTATAATTCACCCCTCCACTTT. Translating it yields CASSGGSYNSPLHF.

The CDR3 loop reads CASRREGNEQYF. In DNA form, the CDR3 reads TGCGCCAGCAGGAGGGAGGGAAACGAGCAGTACTTC. This rearrangement joins TRBV5-1 to TRBJ2-7, with 7 positions matching TRBD2. Germline V gene data show CDR1 as SGHRS and CDR2 as YFSETQ. J gave up 5 bases and V 5 bases, and 4 bases lay outside the gene matches. The CDR3 contains 12 residues.